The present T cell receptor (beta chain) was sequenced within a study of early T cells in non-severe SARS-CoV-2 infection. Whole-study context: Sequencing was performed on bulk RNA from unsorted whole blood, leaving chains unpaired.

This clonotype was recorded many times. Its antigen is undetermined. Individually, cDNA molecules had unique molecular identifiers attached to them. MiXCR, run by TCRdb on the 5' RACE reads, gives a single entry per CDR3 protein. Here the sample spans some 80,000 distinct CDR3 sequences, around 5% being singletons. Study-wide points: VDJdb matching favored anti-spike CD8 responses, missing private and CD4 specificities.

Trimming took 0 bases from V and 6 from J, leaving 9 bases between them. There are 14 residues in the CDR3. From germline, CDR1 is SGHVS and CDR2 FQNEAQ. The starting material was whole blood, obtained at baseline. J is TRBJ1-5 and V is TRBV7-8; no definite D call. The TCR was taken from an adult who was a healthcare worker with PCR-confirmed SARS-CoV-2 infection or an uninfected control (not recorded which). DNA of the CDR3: TGTGCCAGCAGCTTAGCGGCCAGTACTCAGCCCCAGCATTTT. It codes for CASSLAASTQPQHF. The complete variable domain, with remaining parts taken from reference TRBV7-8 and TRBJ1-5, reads GAGVSQSPRYKVAKRGQDVALRCDPISGHVSLFWYQQALGQGPEFLTYFQNEAQLDKSGLPSDRFFAERPEGSVSTLKIQRTQQEDSAVYLCASSLAASTQPQHFGDGTRLSIL.